These 25 T cell receptor beta chains were all obtained from the same sample, sequenced in a study of T cell responses to AZD1222 COVID-19 vaccine. Clones were sequenced by immunoSEQ multiplex PCR, and TCRdb holds only the in-frame ones, with some missing. The sample shows 100,000 to 140,000 clones, over 80% of them seen only once. Source: peripheral blood, taken 28 days after the second AZD1222 dose. The receptors stem from an adult who received the AZD1222 COVID-19 vaccine.

The rearrangement links TRBV6-2 or TRBV6-3 to TRBJ1-2; TRBD1 might be the D (5 bases). V was cut by 5 bases and J by 1 base, with 11 bases left in between. CDR3 size: 14 residues. Germline V gene lookup returns CDR1 MNHEY and CDR2 SVGEGT. CDR3 residues: CASSRDRYNYGYTF. The DNA of the CDR3 is TGTGCCAGCAGTCGCGACAGATATAACTATGGCTACACCTTC.

This clone has a single count. V usage is TRBV28 and J usage is TRBJ2-7; D is unresolved. V was clipped by 4 bases and J by 3 bases, with 4 bases between them. The length of the CDR3 is 11 residues. Germline V gives CDR1 MDHEN, CDR2 SYDVKM. The CDR3 reads CASSSNYEQYF. The CDR3 nucleotides read TGTGCCAGCAGTTCCAACTACGAGCAGTACTTC.

This clone was detected once. The chain joins TRBV11-2 to TRBJ2-2, with D tentatively TRBD1 (6 bases). CDR3 length equals 14 residues. Germline V lookup: CDR1 SGHAT, CDR2 FQNNGV. Between the trimmed V and J ends, which lost 8 bases and 1 base, there was a span of 11 bases. The CDR3: CASRMTGNTGELFF. CDR3 DNA sequence: TGTGCCAGCCGCATGACAGGGAACACCGGGGAGCTGTTTTTT. Full variable domain (missing parts from reference TRBV11-2 and TRBJ2-2): EAGVAQSPRYKIIEKRQSVAFWCNPISGHATLYWYQQILGQGPKLLIQFQNNGVVDDSQLPKDRFSAERLKGVDSTLKIQPAKLEDSAVYLCASRMTGNTGELFFGEGSRLTVL.

The gene calls are TRBV11-2 and TRBJ2-7; D is undetermined. The CDR3 covers 13 residues. V gave up 3 bases and J gave up 3 bases, with 9 bases separating them. Germline CDR1 and CDR2: SGHAT and FQNNGV. Written as DNA, the CDR3 is TGTGCCAGCAGCTTCAGGCTGAACTACGAGCAGTACTTC. Protein product: CASSFRLNYEQYF. Combining the CDR3 with reference TRBV11-2 and TRBJ2-7 gives the whole variable domain EAGVAQSPRYKIIEKRQSVAFWCNPISGHATLYWYQQILGQGPKLLIQFQNNGVVDDSQLPKDRFSAERLKGVDSTLKIQPAKLEDSAVYLCASSFRLNYEQYFGPGTRLTVT.

The chain is built from TRBV4-3 and TRBJ2-1; TRBD1 is a possible D gene (6 bases). The CDR3 extends over 16 amino acids. Germline V gene data show CDR1 as LGHNA and CDR2 as YSLEER. Trimming removed 0 bases from V and 3 bases from J, with 12 bases in between. DNA of the CDR3: TGCGCCAGCAGCCAAGAGGTAACAGGGTACTACAATGAGCAGTTCTTC. Protein sequence: CASSQEVTGYYNEQFF.

The gene calls are TRBV9 and TRBJ2-7, with D possibly matching TRBD2 (6 bases). V was clipped by 2 bases and J by 3 bases, with 15 bases between them. Germline V gene data show CDR1 as SGDLS and CDR2 as YYNGEE. The CDR3 has 15 residues. This CDR3 is CASSVARDWVYEQYF. In nucleotides, the CDR3 is TGTGCCAGCAGCGTGGCCCGGGACTGGGTCTACGAGCAGTACTTC.

This rearrangement joins TRBV6-2 or TRBV6-3 to TRBJ2-3; the D gene is possibly TRBD2 (6 bases). CDR3 length equals 15 residues. Germline CDR1 and CDR2: MNHEY and SVGEGT. V was pared by 6 bases and J by 0 bases, with 13 bases between. CDR3 sequence (DNA): TGTGCCAGCAGCCCCGGGACTCATAGCACAGATACGCAGTATTTT. Protein product: CASSPGTHSTDTQYF.

The rearrangement joins TRBV5-1 to TRBJ2-5; TRBD2 agrees at 7 bases. The CDR3 sequence is 14 residues long. The ends lost 4 bases at V and 1 base at J; junction bases unmatched: 4. Germline V lookup: CDR1 SGHRS, CDR2 YFSETQ. The CDR3 bases are TGCGCCAGCAGCGAACTAGCGACCCAAGAGACCCAGTACTTC. Translating gives CASSELATQETQYF.

The genes are TRBV20-1 and TRBJ1-1, with 9 bases aligning to TRBD1. Trimming cost V 3 bases and J 6 bases; bases outside gene matches: 2. This CDR3 spans 12 amino acids. Germline CDR1 reads DFQATT; CDR2 reads SNEGSKA (reference sequence). The DNA for the CDR3 is TGCAGTGCTAGTACAGGGGGCTCTGAAGCTTTCTTT. Translation gives CSASTGGSEAFF.

The rearrangement uses TRBV27 and TRBJ2-5; 9 bases line up with TRBD1. After removal of 6 bases from V and 5 bases from J, the junction contained 13 bases not matched to a gene. Germline values: CDR1 MNHEY, CDR2 SMNVEV (reference sequence). This CDR3 has 16 residues. This CDR3 reads CASSWGNRGRRETQYF. The CDR3 bases are TGTGCCAGCAGCTGGGGGAACAGGGGGCGTAGGGAGACCCAGTACTTC.

The chain couples TRBV7-6 to TRBJ1-6; no firm D call. This CDR3 spans 15 amino acids. The ends were cut back, 2 bases at V and 5 bases at J, with 10 bases in the middle. Germline V lookup: CDR1 SGHVS, CDR2 FNYEAQ. CDR3 region: CASSLRPGDNSPLHF. The CDR3 coding sequence is TGTGCCAGCAGCTTACGGCCGGGTGATAATTCACCCCTCCACTTT.

This clone has only a few counts. V gene TRBV12-5 combines with J gene TRBJ2-1; perhaps TRBD2 as D (5 bases). Deletions cut 0 bases from V and 7 bases from J, with 10 bases between. The CDR3 has 14 amino acids. From germline, CDR1 is LGHNT and CDR2 FRNRAP. CDR3 amino acids: CASGLVGSRNEQFF. In DNA, the CDR3 is TGTGCTAGTGGTTTGGTTGGGAGCCGTAATGAGCAGTTCTTC.

This rearrangement joins TRBV3-1 (or the pseudogene TRBV3-2) to TRBJ2-5, with no clear D. The CDR3 sequence is 16 residues long. Germline V gene sequence: CDR1 LGHDT, CDR2 YNNKEL (reference sequence). V was trimmed by 1 base and J by 1 base, leaving 13 bases between them. The CDR3 nucleotides are TGTGCCAGCAGCCAAGTCCCGACTCGTGCCCAAGAGACCCAGTACTTC. It translates to CASSQVPTRAQETQYF.

This clone occurred once. CDR3 sequence: CASSPQDRATEAFF. The CDR3 DNA is TGTGCCAGCAGTCCCCAGGACAGGGCGACTGAAGCTTTCTTT. The chain carries TRBV6-5 and TRBJ1-1, with 8 bases matching TRBD1. The ends lost 5 bases at V and 5 bases at J; junction bases unmatched: 7. Germline V lookup: CDR1 MNHEY, CDR2 SVGAGI. The CDR3 sequence is 14 residues long.

The rearrangement links TRBV10-3 to TRBJ2-7, with D maybe TRBD1 (6 bases). V shed 10 bases and J shed 2 bases, with 9 bases lying between them. The germline CDR1 and CDR2 sequences are ENHRY and SYGVKD. The CDR3 has 11 amino acids. The CDR3 nucleotides are TGTGCCAACCGGACAGCCTACGAGCAGTACTTC. Translation: CANRTAYEQYF.

The chain employs TRBV6-1 and TRBJ1-2; a possible D gene is TRBD1 (6 bases). The CDR3 length is 16 residues. Germline CDR1 MNHNS, CDR2 SASEGT. The germline V and J ends were trimmed by 1 base and 2 bases, with 14 bases remaining between them. CDR3 sequence: CASSEGTAFGNYGYTF. CDR3 DNA sequence: TGTGCCAGCAGTGAAGGGACAGCTTTCGGGAACTATGGCTACACCTTC.

The V and J genes are TRBV28 and TRBJ1-1, with 8 bases matching TRBD1. The V gene's germline CDR1 is MDHEN and CDR2 SYDVKM. The CDR3 extends over 15 amino acids. V was clipped by 2 bases and J by 3 bases; unmatched bases: 5. The CDR3 sequence is CASSLSRGLDTEAFF. CDR3 in DNA: TGTGCCAGCAGTTTAAGCAGGGGGCTGGACACTGAAGCTTTCTTT.

The chain recombines TRBV28 with TRBJ2-3; no clear D gene. Germline-derived CDR1 and CDR2 are MDHEN and SYDVKM. The CDR3 extends over 11 amino acids. Trimming took off 4 bases at V and 11 bases at J, with 10 bases between the two ends. CDR3 sequence (DNA): TGTGCCAGCAGTTCCCCGATGGGGCAGTATTTT. Amino acid sequence: CASSSPMGQYF.

This chain joins TRBV6-5 and TRBJ2-7; D not certain. The CDR3 runs to 11 residues. Trimming shortened V by 6 bases and J by 2 bases, and 5 bases separated the two germline ends. Germline lookup yields CDR1 MNHEY and CDR2 SVGAGI. The CDR3 loop reads CASSFTYEQYF. CDR3 in DNA: TGTGCCAGCAGCTTTACCTACGAGCAGTACTTC.

The chain recombines TRBV7-9 with TRBJ1-1; TRBD1 might be the D (5 bases). This CDR3 region has 13 residues. Germline V gene sequence: CDR1 SEHNR, CDR2 FQNEAQ (reference sequence). V dropped 1 base and J dropped 10 bases, with 13 bases sitting between them. In nucleotides, the CDR3 is TGTGCCAGCAGCTTAGGGTCGGGGGAGCGAGCTTTCTTT. Protein product: CASSLGSGERAFF.

J is TRBJ2-7 and V is TRBV6-4, with 8 bases aligning to TRBD2. Trimming at V came to 2 bases and at J to 2 bases, leaving 5 bases not matched to a gene. The CDR3 length is 15 residues. Germline CDR1 MRHNA, CDR2 SNTAGT. CDR3 bases: TGTGCCAGCAGTGACGAGGGGCGGGGGGCCTACGAGCAGTACTTC. This encodes CASSDEGRGAYEQYF.

The CDR3 DNA reads TGTGCCAGCAGTGAAGCGCTTGGTTCAGGCTATAGCAATCAGCCCCAGCATTTT. Translated: CASSEALGSGYSNQPQHF. V usage is TRBV6-1 and J usage is TRBJ1-5; D is undetermined. V was trimmed by 0 bases and J by 0 bases, leaving 15 bases between them. Germline-derived CDR1 and CDR2 are MNHNS and SASEGT. The length of the CDR3 is 18 residues.

CDR3 sequence reads: CASSLANRPGQRMNTEAFF. The CDR3 DNA follows: TGTGCCAGCAGCTTAGCGAACCGGCCGGGACAGCGGATGAACACTGAAGCTTTCTTT. The rearrangement joins TRBV7-2 to TRBJ1-1, with TRBD1 matching over 7 bases. The V gene's germline CDR1 is SGHTA and CDR2 FQGNSA. V shed 0 bases and J 0 bases; nucleotides not matched to a gene: 13. This CDR3 spans 19 amino acids.

The chain combines TRBV28 with TRBJ1-2; D ambiguous. Germline CDR1 reads MDHEN; CDR2 reads SYDVKM. Trimming took off 6 bases at V and 4 bases at J, with 6 bases between the two ends. This CDR3 spans 11 amino acids. The CDR3, as DNA: TGTGCCAGCAGGGACTTCTATGGCTACACCTTC. Its protein is CASRDFYGYTF.

J is TRBJ2-7 and V is TRBV5-5; D is possibly TRBD2 (5 bases). Germline CDR1 and CDR2: SGHKS and YYEKEE (reference sequence). The CDR3 has 17 amino acids. Trimming removed 0 bases from V and 0 bases from J, with 16 bases in between. CDR3 nucleotide sequence: TGTGCCAGCAGCTTGGCCCTTGGCGGGCTGAGCTCCTACGAGCAGTACTTC. Its translation: CASSLALGGLSSYEQYF.